Shown below are 9 T cell receptor beta chains from a single sample sequenced in a study of blood T cell repertoires in COVID-19. Measured with immunoSEQ multiplex PCR; TCRdb has only the in-frame clones, and not every one. The sample holds fewer than 10,000 clones, over 75% seen once. Specimen: peripheral blood. The source is a human donor in a cohort sampled during active COVID-19.

CDR3 protein: CASSQTGPYEQYF. The CDR3 coding sequence is TGTGCCAGCAGTCAAACAGGACCCTACGAGCAGTACTTC. This chain connects TRBV28 to TRBJ2-7; perhaps TRBD1 as D (5 bases). With 5 bases removed from V and 2 bases from J, the gap between germline ends came to 10 bases. This CDR3 is 13 amino acids long. Germline CDR1 is MDHEN and CDR2 is SYDVKM.

The chain recombines TRBV7-9 with TRBJ2-3; 11 bases are a match to TRBD2. Looked up from germline, CDR1 is SEHNR and CDR2 is FQNEAQ (reference sequence). CDR3 length equals 16 residues. V was pared by 2 bases and J by 2 bases, with 3 bases of the junction left unmatched. Here the CDR3 DNA reads TGTGCCAGCAGCTTAACTAGCGGGAGTGTCACAGATACGCAGTATTTT. Protein sequence: CASSLTSGSVTDTQYF.

This clone was found once. The chain employs TRBV6-5 and TRBJ1-6; perhaps TRBD1 as D (6 bases). Germline loops: CDR1 MNHEY, CDR2 SVGAGI. The CDR3 consists of 13 residues. V shed 6 bases and J shed 7 bases, with 10 bases lying between them. The CDR3 is CASRDSLNSPLHF. The CDR3 DNA follows: TGTGCCAGCAGGGACAGTTTGAATTCACCCCTCCACTTT.

This sequence joins TRBV10-3 and TRBJ1-2; 9 positions agree with TRBD1. Germline V gene sequence: CDR1 ENHRY, CDR2 SYGVKD. The CDR3 is 15 amino acids. After removal of 4 bases from V and 3 bases from J, the junction contained 6 bases not matched to a gene. The CDR3 loop is CAISGHRGLDYGYTF. The CDR3 nucleotides read TGTGCCATCAGTGGCCACAGGGGGCTGGACTATGGCTACACCTTC.

CDR3 coding DNA: TGCGCCAGCAGCTTGAGCGGGAAATCCTACGAGCAGTACTTC. Translated, it gives CASSLSGKSYEQYF. The chain uses TRBV5-1 and TRBJ2-7, with TRBD2 matching over 7 bases. The CDR3 is 14 amino acids. CDR1 is SGHRS and CDR2 is YFSETQ in the germline V gene. The ends lost 1 base at V and 1 base at J; junction bases unmatched: 2.

The rearrangement links TRBV11-2 to TRBJ2-1; D is perhaps TRBD2 (5 bases). CDR1 and CDR2 (germline): SGHAT, FQNNGV. The CDR3 runs 15 residues. Trimming pared 10 bases from V and 7 bases from J, leaving 23 bases between. CDR3 in DNA: TGTGCCATCCTTCGCCGGGAATTCCAATGTAATGAGCAGTTCTTC. Translating gives CAILRREFQCNEQFF.

The J gene is TRBJ2-7, the V gene TRBV6-5; TRBD1 matches at 8 bases. CDR3 length: 14 amino acids. J was trimmed by 0 bases and V by 6 bases; bases with no gene match: 4. Germline V gene lookup returns CDR1 MNHEY and CDR2 SVGAGI. The CDR3 DNA follows: TGTGCCAGCAGCCGGGACAGGTCCTCCTACGAGCAGTACTTC. As protein: CASSRDRSSYEQYF.

The chain carries TRBV27 and TRBJ1-2; 11 bases are shared with TRBD1. V shed 5 bases and J 9 bases; nucleotides not matched to a gene: 5. The V gene's germline CDR1 is MNHEY and CDR2 SMNVEV (reference sequence). The length of the CDR3 is 13 residues. The CDR3 spells CASSRDRGVSYTF. CDR3 bases: TGTGCCAGCAGTCGGGACAGGGGGGTTAGCTACACCTTC.

The chain combines TRBV19 with TRBJ2-7; 11 positions agree with TRBD2. CDR3 length equals 14 residues. After removal of 4 bases from V and 3 bases from J, the junction contained 2 bases not matched to a gene. In germline, CDR1 is LNHDA, CDR2 SQIVND (reference sequence). For the CDR3, the DNA is TGTGCCAGTAGTACTAGCGGGAGGATCTACGAGCAGTACTTC. This sequence encodes CASSTSGRIYEQYF.